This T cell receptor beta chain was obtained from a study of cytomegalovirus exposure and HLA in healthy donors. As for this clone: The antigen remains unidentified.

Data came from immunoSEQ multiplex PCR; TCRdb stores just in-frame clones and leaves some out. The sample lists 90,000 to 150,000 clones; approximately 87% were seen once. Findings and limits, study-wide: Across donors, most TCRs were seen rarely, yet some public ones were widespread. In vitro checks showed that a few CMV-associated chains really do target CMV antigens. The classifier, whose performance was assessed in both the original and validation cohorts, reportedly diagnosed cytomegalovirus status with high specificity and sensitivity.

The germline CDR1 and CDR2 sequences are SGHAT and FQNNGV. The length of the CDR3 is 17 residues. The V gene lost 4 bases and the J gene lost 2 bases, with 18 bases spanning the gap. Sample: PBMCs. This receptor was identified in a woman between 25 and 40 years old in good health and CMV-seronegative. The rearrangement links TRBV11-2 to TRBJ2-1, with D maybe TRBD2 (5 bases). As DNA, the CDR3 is TGTGCCAGCAGCTCCATGAGGGTGCCGGCGCCCTACAATGAGCAGTTCTTC. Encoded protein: CASSSMRVPAPYNEQFF.